Given below is one T cell receptor (beta chain) in context. The antigen remains undetermined. The V end was cut by 1 base, the J end by 11 bases, with 11 bases between. The germline CDR1 and CDR2 sequences are KGHSH and LQKENI. This CDR3 spans 12 amino acids. The sample is drawn from a study of T cell responses to AZD1222 COVID-19 vaccine. Study observations and caveats: Spike-wide coverage was observed for vaccine-associated CD4 TCRs, with dominant responses at 160-218 and 743-854. Donors, mostly white British, included more females; clonal diversity was possibly underestimated. Baseline antibody screening turned up just a handful of seropositive AZD1222 recipients. It was only after the peak T cell response that any repertoires were sampled.

The table came from immunoSEQ multiplex PCR; TCRdb's copy has only in-frame clones and leaves some out. The sample includes some 81,000 clones, 90% to 95% of them seen just once. Sequenced material: peripheral blood, taken 28 days after the second AZD1222 dose. This clonotype originated in an adult who received the AZD1222 COVID-19 vaccine. This chain uses TRBV18 with TRBJ1-1; possible D gene TRBD1, 5 bases. CDR3 sequence reads: CASSPRLGGAFF. The CDR3 DNA reads TGTGCCAGCTCACCACGTCTGGGGGGTGCTTTCTTT.